The 32 T cell receptor beta chains below come from one sample, sequenced in a study of blood T cell repertoires in COVID-19. Sequenced by immunoSEQ multiplex PCR; TCRdb stores in-frame clones only, minus some. The sample records approximately 100,000 clones, approximately 90% being singletons. The sequencing input was peripheral blood. The origin of the receptors is a man aged 50 to 60 with acute or convalescent COVID-19.

This clone ranks as medium-sized. This CDR3 reads CASSEGSSGNTIYF. CDR3 nucleotide sequence: TGCGCCAGCAGCGAGGGCAGCTCTGGAAACACCATATATTTT. The chain links TRBV5-1 to TRBJ1-3; D gene uncertain. V was trimmed by 4 bases and J by 0 bases, leaving 8 bases between them. The CDR3 has 14 amino acids. The germline gives CDR1 SGHRS, CDR2 YFSETQ.

The chain combines TRBV7-8 with TRBJ1-3; D remains unclear. Germline V gene data show CDR1 as SGHVS and CDR2 as FQNEAQ. V was shortened by 3 bases and J by 2 bases, with 11 bases between the two germline ends. This CDR3 region has 15 residues. The CDR3 region has the DNA TGTGCCAGCAGCTTCGGTAGATCGGCTGGAAACACCATATATTTT. Translating it yields CASSFGRSAGNTIYF.

This chain connects TRBV5-6 to TRBJ2-7; 7 nucleotides align to TRBD1. The V gene end was trimmed by 6 bases and the J gene end by 3 bases; junction bases not matched to a gene: 9. The CDR3 loop spans 14 amino acids. CDR1 and CDR2 (germline): SGHDT, YYEEEE. Here the CDR3 reads CASIHKNRGYEQYF. Written as DNA, the CDR3 is TGTGCCAGCATCCATAAAAACAGGGGCTACGAGCAGTACTTC.

The chain recombines TRBV15 with TRBJ2-2, with a possible D match to TRBD2 (6 bases). This CDR3 has 19 amino acids. The V end lost 1 base, the J end lost 5 bases, and 23 bases lay between the germline ends. The germline V gene encodes CDR1 LNHNV and CDR2 YYDKDF (reference sequence). The CDR3 DNA is TGTGCCACCAGCAGAGTACTCCTCTCTCTAATCGGAGGGACCGGGGAGCTGTTTTTT. Translated, it gives CATSRVLLSLIGGTGELFF.

V gene TRBV6-2 or TRBV6-3 combines with J gene TRBJ2-4, with D maybe TRBD1 (6 bases). The V gene's germline CDR1 is MNHEY and CDR2 SVGEGT. V lost 5 bases and J 2 bases, leaving 13 bases between the germline ends. The CDR3 is 15 amino acids. The CDR3 sequence: CASSTSTGTKNIQYF. In DNA, the CDR3 is TGTGCCAGCAGTACCTCGACAGGTACCAAAAACATTCAGTACTTC.

This chain connects TRBV2 to TRBJ1-1, with D tentatively TRBD1 (5 bases). Trimming left V 5 bases short and J 2 bases short, with 12 bases between. The CDR3 spans 14 residues. The germline V gene has CDR1 SNHLY and CDR2 FYNNEI. CDR3 coding DNA: TGTGCCAGCAGTCCCAGGGTCCTCAACACTGAAGCTTTCTTT. Translation: CASSPRVLNTEAFF. Full variable domain (outside the CDR3, taken from reference TRBV2 and TRBJ1-1): EPEVTQTPSHQVTQMGQEVILRCVPISNHLYFYWYRQILGQKVEFLVSFYNNEISEKSEIFDDQFSVERPDGSNFTLKIRSTKLEDSAMYFCASSPRVLNTEAFFGQGTRLTVV.

The chain employs TRBV7-9 and TRBJ1-2, with a possible D match to TRBD1 (5 bases). The germline gives CDR1 SEHNR, CDR2 FQNEAQ (reference sequence). The CDR3 has 16 amino acids. V shed 6 bases and J shed 5 bases, with 22 bases lying between them. Here the CDR3 DNA reads TGTGCCAGCAGTCCCGCAGTCGCAGGGATACGGTATGGCTACACCTTC. It yields the protein CASSPAVAGIRYGYTF.

V usage is TRBV14 and J usage is TRBJ2-7, with D unclear. V shed 4 bases and J shed 3 bases, with 10 bases lying between them. Germline values: CDR1 SGHDN, CDR2 FVKESK. The CDR3 is made up of 13 amino acids. The CDR3 DNA reads TGTGCCAGCAGCCGGTACATGGTCTACGAGCAGTACTTC. Translating it yields CASSRYMVYEQYF.

This clone appeared a single time. The chain combines TRBV7-2 with TRBJ1-5, with 7 bases matching TRBD1. Looked up from germline, CDR1 is SGHTA and CDR2 is FQGNSA. The junction had 7 bases not matched to a gene; V was cut back by 4 bases and J by 4 bases. This CDR3 has 15 amino acids. The CDR3 here is CASSSTGTVNQPQHF. DNA for the CDR3: TGTGCCAGCAGCTCGACCGGGACAGTGAATCAGCCCCAGCATTTT.

The chain links TRBV6-6 to TRBJ1-2, with a weak D call TRBD1 (5 bases). In germline, CDR1 is MNHNY, CDR2 SVGAGI (reference sequence). The V end was cut by 7 bases, the J end by 3 bases, with 12 bases between. The CDR3 sequence is 13 residues long. The CDR3 is CASTDGGYYGYTF. The CDR3 DNA sequence: TGTGCCAGCACCGACGGGGGTTACTATGGCTACACCTTC.

The chain links TRBV5-8 to TRBJ2-5, with D perhaps matching TRBD2 (5 bases). The CDR3 runs to 14 residues. Deletions cut 0 bases from V and 5 bases from J, with 11 bases between. The V gene's germline CDR1 is SGHTS and CDR2 YDEGEE. The CDR3 is CASSLAGVMETQYF. Here the CDR3 DNA reads TGTGCCAGCAGCTTGGCCGGGGTGATGGAGACCCAGTACTTC.

The V call is TRBV9, the J call TRBJ2-7; TRBD1 agrees at 7 bases. Germline loops: CDR1 SGDLS, CDR2 YYNGEE. With 3 bases clipped from V and 3 bases from J, the junction kept 3 bases outside the gene matches. This CDR3 is 13 amino acids long. In DNA, the CDR3 is TGTGCCAGCAGCGGCCGGGACAGCTACGAGCAGTACTTC. Amino acid sequence: CASSGRDSYEQYF.

This chain connects TRBV7-8 to TRBJ2-3; TRBD2 aligns across 7 bases. CDR1 and CDR2 from the germline V gene are SGHVS and FQNEAQ. The length of the CDR3 is 15 residues. V lost 1 base to trimming and J lost 4 bases; unmatched junction nucleotides: 5. The CDR3 sequence is CASSLGGEGSDTQYF. The CDR3 region has the DNA TGTGCCAGCAGCTTAGGCGGGGAGGGTTCAGATACGCAGTATTTT.

The chain has TRBV5-8 and TRBJ1-2, with D possibly matching TRBD1 (6 bases). Trimming removed 4 bases from V and 7 bases from J, with 8 bases in between. Germline CDR1 SGHTS, CDR2 YDEGEE. The CDR3 loop spans 11 amino acids. The CDR3 region is CASSEGGGYTF. The DNA of the CDR3 is TGTGCCAGCAGCGAAGGGGGTGGCTACACCTTC.

In its sample, this clone is large (0.1 to 1%). The V call is TRBV7-9, the J call TRBJ1-6, with 7 bases matching TRBD1. CDR1 and CDR2 (germline): SEHNR, FQNEAQ (reference sequence). V shed 6 bases, J shed 9 bases, and the junction held 17 bases outside the gene matches. This CDR3 region has 17 residues. The CDR3 DNA is TGTGCCAGCAGTTTCGCGGATTGGACAGGCATGGGTTCACCCCTCCACTTT. Translated: CASSFADWTGMGSPLHF.

The rearrangement joins TRBV5-1 to TRBJ1-5; tentatively, D is TRBD1 (6 bases). Trimming removed 0 bases at V and 7 bases at J, with 14 bases between. Per the germline V gene, CDR1 is SGHRS and CDR2 is YFSETQ. CDR3 length: 15 amino acids. The CDR3 DNA follows: TGCGCCAGCAGCTTGGGCGGGGGACAAGGGCAGCCCCAGCATTTT. Its translation is CASSLGGGQGQPQHF.

The gene calls are TRBV5-1 and TRBJ2-3; 9 bases fit TRBD1. Germline V gene sequence: CDR1 SGHRS, CDR2 YFSETQ. The CDR3 extends over 15 amino acids. V was clipped by 4 bases and J by 2 bases; unmatched bases: 5. CDR3 nucleotides: TGCGCCAGCAGCCCCGGGACAGGGTTCACAGATACGCAGTATTTT. This gives the protein CASSPGTGFTDTQYF. The full variable domain, in which reference TRBV5-1 and TRBJ2-3 provide the parts outside the CDR3, is KAGVTQTPRYLIKTRGQQVTLSCSPISGHRSVSWYQQTPGQGLQFLFEYFSETQRNKGNFPGRFSGRQFSNSRSEMNVSTLELGDSALYLCASSPGTGFTDTQYFGPGTRLTVL.

V usage is TRBV9 and J usage is TRBJ2-1, with D tentatively TRBD2 (5 bases). Trimming removed 0 bases at V and 1 base at J, with 11 bases between. Looked up from germline, CDR1 is SGDLS and CDR2 is YYNGEE. There are 16 residues in the CDR3. The CDR3 coding sequence is TGTGCCAGCAGCGTAGGGAGGACGGGATCCTACAATGAGCAGTTCTTC. Its translation: CASSVGRTGSYNEQFF.

The chain is built from TRBV9 and TRBJ2-5, with 12 bases fitting TRBD2. The V gene's germline CDR1 is SGDLS and CDR2 YYNGEE. The V segment lost 2 bases and the J segment 4 bases; nucleotides outside the gene matches: 6. There are 16 residues in the CDR3. This chain's CDR3 is CASSVQGLAGSETQYF. CDR3 DNA: TGTGCCAGCAGCGTCCAGGGACTAGCGGGTTCAGAGACCCAGTACTTC.

The chain has TRBV19 and TRBJ1-4; D remains unclear. Trimming removed 1 base from V and 6 bases from J, with 12 bases in between. Germline CDR1 and CDR2: LNHDA and SQIVND (reference sequence). The CDR3 length is 15 residues. CDR3 amino acids: CASSIGRRSDEKLFF. Written as DNA, the CDR3 is TGTGCCAGTAGTATAGGGAGGCGGTCTGATGAAAAACTGTTTTTT.

This sequence joins TRBV19 and TRBJ2-7; 12 positions match TRBD1. The CDR3 covers 15 residues. After removal of 5 bases from V and 6 bases from J, the junction contained 8 bases not matched to a gene. The V gene's germline CDR1 is LNHDA and CDR2 SQIVND (reference sequence). CDR3 nucleotide sequence: TGTGCCAGTAGTTTGGGGGGGACAGGGGGCGCCGAGCAGTACTTC. It specifies CASSLGGTGGAEQYF.

The count of this clone is one. The V gene is TRBV7-2, the J gene TRBJ2-2; 8 nucleotides align to TRBD1. CDR1 and CDR2 from the germline V gene are SGHTA and FQGNSA. V lost 8 bases, J lost 3 bases, and 8 bases stayed unmatched. The CDR3 sequence is 15 residues long. The CDR3: CASRGQEGYTGELFF. The CDR3 DNA follows: TGTGCCAGCCGGGGACAGGAGGGGTACACCGGGGAGCTGTTTTTT.

This chain joins TRBV3-1 (or the pseudogene TRBV3-2) and TRBJ1-1; 8 bases agree with TRBD1. V trimming: 6 bases; J trimming: 1 base; junction bases outside the gene matches: 7. This CDR3 spans 15 amino acids. Germline CDR1 and CDR2: LGHDT and YNNKEL (reference sequence). This CDR3 reads CASRPSDRGNTEAFF. DNA of the CDR3: TGTGCCAGCAGACCGTCCGACAGGGGGAACACTGAAGCTTTCTTT.

This sequence joins TRBV5-1 and TRBJ1-2; D unclear. The V gene's germline CDR1 is SGHRS and CDR2 YFSETQ. Trimming stripped 0 bases from V and 10 bases from J, with 22 bases between. There are 16 residues in the CDR3. The DNA for the CDR3 is TGCGCCAGCAGCTTGGGACACCGTAACCCGCCGGGAGACTACACCTTC. This gives the protein CASSLGHRNPPGDYTF.

V gene TRBV6-6 combines with J gene TRBJ2-7, with 7 bases aligning to TRBD1. CDR1 is MNHNY and CDR2 is SVGAGI in the germline V gene (reference sequence). CDR3 length equals 13 residues. Losses at the gene ends were 1 base for V and 3 bases for J; bases not matched to a gene: 0. The chain's CDR3 is CASSYWDSYEQYF. The CDR3 DNA sequence: TGTGCCAGCAGTTACTGGGACAGCTACGAGCAGTACTTC.

V is TRBV7-2 and J is TRBJ1-3; possible D gene TRBD1, 5 bases. V lost 5 bases to trimming and J lost 9 bases, with 20 bases between them. CDR3 length equals 15 residues. From germline, CDR1 is SGHTA and CDR2 FQGNSA. CDR3 bases: TGTGCCAGCAGCCCCCAGGACACGTCCCGAGGCACCATATATTTT. It codes for CASSPQDTSRGTIYF.

In the case of this clone: The sample has other DNA sequences that encode this CDR3 too. The rearrangement uses TRBV19 and TRBJ1-1; D call uncertain. CDR1 is LNHDA, CDR2 SQIVND, per germline (reference sequence). V lost 5 bases to trimming and J lost 1 base, with 8 bases between them. The length of the CDR3 is 13 residues. The CDR3 loop reads CASSRGGNTEAFF. As DNA, the CDR3 is TGTGCCAGTAGTCGAGGTGGGAACACTGAAGCTTTCTTT.

This clone turned up a few times. V usage is TRBV13 and J usage is TRBJ1-4; 8 positions match TRBD1. CDR1 and CDR2 from the germline V gene are PRHDT and FYEKMQ (reference sequence). V trimming: 5 bases; J trimming: 0 bases; junction bases outside the gene matches: 5. This CDR3 has 16 residues. This chain's CDR3 is CASSQGQDATNEKLFF. CDR3 bases: TGTGCCAGCAGCCAGGGACAGGATGCAACTAATGAAAAACTGTTTTTT.

The chain uses TRBV18 and TRBJ2-3, with 7 bases fitting TRBD2. The CDR3 is 15 residues long. V lost 1 base to trimming and J lost 2 bases; unmatched junction nucleotides: 3. Germline CDR1 and CDR2: KGHSH and LQKENI. CDR3 coding DNA: TGTGCCAGCTCACCACAGCGGGGACCCACAGATACGCAGTATTTT. Translated, it gives CASSPQRGPTDTQYF.

V and J are TRBV5-8 and TRBJ1-6; possibly TRBD1 for D (5 bases). The V end was cut by 0 bases, the J end by 8 bases, with 9 bases between. Germline V gives CDR1 SGHTS, CDR2 YDEGEE. The CDR3 contains 14 residues. CDR3 sequence reads: CASSLDQGYSPLHF. The CDR3 region has the DNA TGTGCCAGCAGCTTGGATCAGGGTTATTCACCCCTCCACTTT.

The V call is TRBV5-1, the J call TRBJ2-2, with D perhaps matching TRBD2 (6 bases). V lost 0 bases and J 7 bases, leaving 19 bases between the germline ends. Germline CDR1 and CDR2: SGHRS and YFSETQ. The CDR3 contains 17 residues. As DNA, the CDR3 is TGCGCCAGCAGCTTGGGCAGTTTATCCCGGGGGATCGGGGAGCTGTTTTTT. Its protein product is CASSLGSLSRGIGELFF. Looking up the rest from reference TRBV5-1 and TRBJ2-2 gives the full variable domain: KAGVTQTPRYLIKTRGQQVTLSCSPISGHRSVSWYQQTPGQGLQFLFEYFSETQRNKGNFPGRFSGRQFSNSRSEMNVSTLELGDSALYLCASSLGSLSRGIGELFFGEGSRLTVL.

V is TRBV7-8 and J is TRBJ1-5; D may be TRBD1 (5 bases). This CDR3 has 14 residues. Germline V CDR1 and CDR2: SGHVS, FQNEAQ. The ends were cut back, 5 bases at V and 3 bases at J, with 11 bases in the middle. CDR3 nucleotide sequence: TGTGCCAGCAGCCACGGGGGATACAATCAGCCCCAGCATTTT. Encoded protein: CASSHGGYNQPQHF.